The clone carrying this T cell receptor (beta chain) turned up a few times. Its specificity is unknown. The source of the sample is a study of T cell clonotyping in hematopoietic cell transplantation. The study, taken as a whole, reports: Pathologically expanded recipient clonotypes increased progressively from day 30 to day 180 as diversity fell.

Only in-frame clones appear in the TCRdb table, and some are missing; sequencing was by immunoSEQ multiplex PCR. The sample carries 5,500 to 6,500 clones, 90% recorded once. V lost 5 bases to trimming and J lost 2 bases, with 17 bases between them. Germline-derived CDR1 and CDR2 are SGHDT and YYEEEE. CDR3 length equals 16 residues. The chain uses TRBV5-6 and TRBJ1-5; D is uncertain. This clonotype was sampled from a female patient in her fifties or sixties who had an allogeneic stem cell transplant from an unrelated donor, so T cells may come from the graft donor. Some clones in this sample may be carry-over from other donors' samples. Material: peripheral blood mononuclear cells, obtained 100 days after allogeneic stem cell transplant. CDR3 DNA sequence: TGTGCCAGCAGTATATCCAACAGTTGGGGCAATCAGCCCCAGCATTTT. Translation gives CASSISNSWGNQPQHF.